The next 23 T cell receptor beta chains were all read from a single sample in a study of neoadjuvant nivolumab and ipilimumab in lung cancer. Only in-frame clones appear in the TCRdb table, and some are missing; sequencing was by immunoSEQ multiplex PCR. The repertoire consists of some 31,000 clones, with under 95% occurring once and the leading ten covering about 2.1%. The source was peripheral blood, collected after neoadjuvant nivolumab, alone or with ipilimumab, at or shortly before surgery. These receptors all come from an adult with non-small cell lung cancer.

The chain couples TRBV7-2 to TRBJ1-3; possible D gene TRBD1, 6 bases. The germline V gene has CDR1 SGHTA and CDR2 FQGNSA. The germline V and J ends were trimmed by 3 bases and 0 bases, with 15 bases remaining between them. The CDR3 is made up of 17 amino acids. Here the CDR3 DNA reads TGTGCCAGCAGCTTGGGGGCAGCACCGTCCTCTGGAAACACCATATATTTT. It encodes CASSLGAAPSSGNTIYF.

V is TRBV6-1 and J is TRBJ2-7; 7 bases map to TRBD1. The CDR3 runs to 14 residues. With 7 bases clipped from V and 0 bases from J, the junction kept 6 bases outside the gene matches. Looked up from germline, CDR1 is MNHNS and CDR2 is SASEGT. CDR3 sequence: CASTRDRGSYEQYF. Written as DNA, the CDR3 is TGTGCCAGCACCCGGGACAGAGGCTCCTACGAGCAGTACTTC.

The chain has TRBV6-1 and TRBJ2-7, with D possibly TRBD2 on 5 matching bases. The germline V gene has CDR1 MNHNS and CDR2 SASEGT. V was cut by 0 bases and J by 2 bases, with 11 bases left in between. The CDR3 consists of 15 residues. The CDR3: CASSEAWGAPYEQYF. DNA for the CDR3: TGTGCCAGCAGTGAAGCGTGGGGAGCCCCCTACGAGCAGTACTTC.

The chain has TRBV6-5 and TRBJ2-1, with 9 bases aligning to TRBD2. With 6 bases clipped from V and 5 bases from J, the junction kept 5 bases outside the gene matches. CDR3 length equals 14 residues. Germline V gene sequence: CDR1 MNHEY, CDR2 SVGAGI. The CDR3 DNA follows: TGTGCCAGCAGCAGACTAGCGGTTAACAATGAGCAGTTCTTC. It translates to CASSRLAVNNEQFF.

The sample holds a few counts of this clone. The chain links TRBV28 to TRBJ1-1, with 7 bases that match TRBD1. Looked up from germline, CDR1 is MDHEN and CDR2 is SYDVKM. V shed 7 bases and J 8 bases; nucleotides not matched to a gene: 13. CDR3 size: 14 residues. This CDR3 reads CASIPLTGTMEAFF. The DNA of the CDR3 is TGTGCCAGCATTCCCCTGACAGGGACGATGGAAGCTTTCTTT.

This chain joins TRBV12-5 and TRBJ2-3; D is unresolved. Trimming cost V 1 base and J 2 bases, with 7 bases left between them. The germline V gene has CDR1 LGHNT and CDR2 FRNRAP. The CDR3 contains 14 residues. The CDR3 sequence: CASGLESHTDTQYF. The DNA of the CDR3 is TGTGCTAGTGGTTTGGAGAGCCACACAGATACGCAGTATTTT.

This clone occurred a few times. The chain is built from TRBV5-6 and TRBJ2-7, with D possibly matching TRBD1 (6 bases). The germline V and J ends were trimmed by 4 bases and 6 bases, with 14 bases remaining between them. CDR1 SGHDT and CDR2 YYEEEE come from the germline V gene. The CDR3 length is 13 residues. The CDR3 protein is CASSNRVFGEQYF. CDR3 bases: TGTGCCAGCAGCAACAGGGTTTTTGGCGAGCAGTACTTC. Full variable domain (remainder filled in from reference TRBV5-6 and TRBJ2-7): DAGVTQSPTHLIKTRGQQVTLRCSPKSGHDTVSWYQQALGQGPQFIFQYYEEEERQRGNFPDRFSGHQFPNYSSELNVNALLLGDSALYLCASSNRVFGEQYFGPGTRLTVT.

CDR3 loop: CASSLGGLSNQPQHF. The CDR3 DNA reads as TGTGCCAGCAGTTTAGGGGGGTTGAGCAATCAGCCCCAGCATTTT. The chain couples TRBV28 to TRBJ1-5; D perhaps matches TRBD1 (5 bases). V gave up 2 bases and J gave up 1 base, with 9 bases separating them. CDR1 and CDR2 (germline): MDHEN, SYDVKM. This CDR3 has 15 residues.

The chain employs TRBV7-6 and TRBJ2-1, with a weak D call TRBD2 (5 bases). The CDR3 loop spans 15 amino acids. From germline, CDR1 is SGHVS and CDR2 FNYEAQ. V was pared by 1 base and J by 8 bases, with 15 bases between. The DNA of the CDR3 is TGTGCCAGCAGCTTAGACAGCACTAGTAGGCATGAGCAGTTCTTC. It encodes CASSLDSTSRHEQFF.

The chain is built from TRBV9 and TRBJ2-2; D gene unclear. The V end lost 2 bases, the J end lost 8 bases, and 10 bases lay between the germline ends. Germline V gene lookup returns CDR1 SGDLS and CDR2 YYNGEE. The CDR3 totals 13 residues. This CDR3 reads CASSVRLIGELFF. DNA for the CDR3: TGTGCCAGCAGCGTTCGCTTAATTGGGGAGCTGTTTTTT. The variable domain in full, completed from reference TRBV9 and TRBJ2-2, reads DSGVTQTPKHLITATGQRVTLRCSPRSGDLSVYWYQQSLDQGLQFLIQYYNGEERAKGNILERFSAQQFPDLHSELNLSSLELGDSALYFCASSVRLIGELFFGEGSRLTVL.

The J gene is TRBJ2-5, the V gene TRBV9; D might be TRBD1 (5 bases). The CDR3 runs to 12 residues. CDR1 and CDR2 from the germline V gene are SGDLS and YYNGEE. Trimming shortened V by 3 bases and J by 4 bases, and 7 bases separated the two germline ends. The CDR3 spells CASSATGETQYF. CDR3 coding DNA: TGTGCCAGCAGCGCCACAGGAGAGACCCAGTACTTC.

The chain employs TRBV28 and TRBJ1-5; 8 bases are a match to TRBD1. The ends lost 7 bases at V and 7 bases at J; junction bases unmatched: 9. The CDR3 runs to 14 residues. Germline V CDR1 and CDR2: MDHEN, SYDVKM. In DNA, the CDR3 is TGTGCCAGCACCTGGGACAGGCCGGGCCAGCCCCAGCATTTT. It encodes CASTWDRPGQPQHF.

V and J are TRBV7-9 and TRBJ2-2; D not resolved. CDR3 length: 16 amino acids. Germline loops: CDR1 SEHNR, CDR2 FQNEAQ (reference sequence). V lost 2 bases, J lost 5 bases, and 15 bases lay in between. The CDR3 here is CASSLRKGPRTGELFF. The DNA of the CDR3 is TGTGCCAGCAGCTTAAGAAAAGGACCACGAACCGGGGAGCTGTTTTTT. Full variable domain (remainder filled in from reference TRBV7-9 and TRBJ2-2): DTGVSQNPRHKITKRGQNVTFRCDPISEHNRLYWYRQTLGQGPEFLTYFQNEAQLEKSRLLSDRFSAERPKGSFSTLEIQRTEQGDSAMYLCASSLRKGPRTGELFFGEGSRLTVL.

The rearrangement joins TRBV11-2 to TRBJ1-3; D not certain. Germline V gene data show CDR1 as SGHAT and CDR2 as FQNNGV. The V end lost 7 bases, the J end lost 4 bases, and 20 bases lay between the germline ends. This CDR3 has 16 amino acids. This chain's CDR3 is CASTPEWAPRGNTIYF. CDR3 DNA: TGTGCCAGCACTCCAGAGTGGGCTCCACGGGGAAACACCATATATTTT.

The chain employs TRBV5-1 and TRBJ1-4; D may be TRBD1 (5 bases). V lost 5 bases to trimming and J lost 2 bases, with 10 bases between them. The CDR3 contains 14 residues. The germline V gene encodes CDR1 SGHRS and CDR2 YFSETQ. The CDR3 nucleotides read TGCGCCAGCAGGTTCGGGGGGACTAATGAAAAACTGTTTTTT. Its protein product is CASRFGGTNEKLFF.

The gene calls are TRBV7-9 and TRBJ2-7; TRBD2 aligns across 9 bases. Trimming took 1 base from V and 4 from J; bases not matched to a gene: 5. The CDR3 spans 15 residues. Per the germline V gene, CDR1 is SEHNR and CDR2 is FQNEAQ (reference sequence). The CDR3 here is CASSLDLAGLYEQYF. CDR3 sequence (DNA): TGTGCCAGCAGCTTAGACCTAGCGGGATTGTACGAGCAGTACTTC.

The chain carries TRBV5-1 and TRBJ2-5, with TRBD2 matching 11 bases. The germline V gene has CDR1 SGHRS and CDR2 YFSETQ. Trimming cost V 3 bases and J 7 bases; bases outside gene matches: 26. The CDR3 covers 21 residues. The CDR3 region has the DNA TGCGCCAGCAGCTCGGAAGGGGTGGCGGACTCGACTAGCGGGATCGCGGGGACCCAGTACTTC. It encodes CASSSEGVADSTSGIAGTQYF.

The chain carries TRBV7-9 and TRBJ1-1; D unresolved. V was clipped by 5 bases and J by 3 bases, with 1 base between them. CDR3 length: 10 residues. Germline CDR1 reads SEHNR; CDR2 reads FQNEAQ (reference sequence). The CDR3 spells CASSDTEAFF. In nucleotides, the CDR3 is TGTGCCAGCAGCGACACTGAAGCTTTCTTT.

The chain recombines TRBV18 with TRBJ2-7, with 12 bases that match TRBD1. Germline lookup yields CDR1 KGHSH and CDR2 LQKENI. This CDR3 spans 14 amino acids. V gave up 3 bases and J gave up 6 bases; unmatched junction bases: 3. The CDR3 reads CASSPGQGAREQYF. The DNA for the CDR3 is TGTGCCAGCTCACCGGGACAGGGGGCCCGCGAGCAGTACTTC.

This rearrangement joins TRBV2 to TRBJ2-5; weak D call: TRBD1 (5 bases). The CDR3 extends over 14 amino acids. The ends were cut back, 3 bases at V and 2 bases at J, with 10 bases in the middle. Germline loops: CDR1 SNHLY, CDR2 FYNNEI. The CDR3 protein is CASSDAQGQETQYF. CDR3 nucleotide sequence: TGTGCCAGCAGTGACGCCCAGGGACAAGAGACCCAGTACTTC.

The V call is TRBV14, the J call TRBJ2-2, with D possibly being TRBD2 (5 bases). Looked up from germline, CDR1 is SGHDN and CDR2 is FVKESK. This CDR3 has 17 amino acids. V lost 2 bases to trimming and J lost 1 base, with 14 bases between them. CDR3 in amino acids: CASSQTLLAGNTGELFF. The CDR3 DNA follows: TGTGCCAGCAGCCAAACCCTGCTAGCTGGGAACACCGGGGAGCTGTTTTTT.

The chain carries TRBV18 and TRBJ2-1; 9 nucleotides match TRBD1. The CDR3 totals 15 residues. With V trimmed by 5 bases and J by 3 bases, 5 bases remained unmatched. Germline CDR1 KGHSH, CDR2 LQKENI. In nucleotides, the CDR3 is TGTGCCAGCTCAATCGGGACAGGGAACTACAATGAGCAGTTCTTC. The encoded protein is CASSIGTGNYNEQFF.

The chain is built from TRBV6-5 and TRBJ2-5; D gene unclear. Germline V CDR1 and CDR2: MNHEY, SVGAGI. V lost 9 bases and J 7 bases, leaving 9 bases between the germline ends. This CDR3 region has 10 residues. The DNA of the CDR3 is TGTGCCAGAAATACCCTGACCCAGTACTTC. Encoded protein: CARNTLTQYF.